This passage covers 27 T cell receptor beta chains from one sample sequenced in a study of T-cell reconstitution after alpha-beta-depleted transplantation in children. Unique molecular identifiers were used in preparing the TCRbeta library. TCRdb reanalysed the PCR reads using MiXCR and keeps one entry per CDR3 protein. The table includes some 490,000 distinct CDR3 sequences, around 13% detected once. This specimen consisted of PBMCs from the stem cell graft donor, obtained from the stem cell graft. The receptor set was obtained from a human donor who donated a stem cell graft to a child with combined immunodeficiency.

This clonotype was observed a handful of times. This chain joins TRBV11-2 and TRBJ2-4; 12 bases are a match to TRBD2. Germline V CDR1 and CDR2: SGHAT, FQNNGV. The V gene end was trimmed by 5 bases and the J gene end by 5 bases; junction bases not matched to a gene: 10. This CDR3 is built from 17 residues. The CDR3 is CASSLHRTSGAENIQYF. The DNA for the CDR3 is TGTGCCAGCAGCCTACATCGGACTAGCGGGGCCGAAAACATTCAGTACTTC.

This clonotype has more than one count but fewer than ten. J is TRBJ1-3 and V is TRBV12-3 or TRBV12-4; unclear D gene. This CDR3 comprises 9 residues. V dropped 7 bases and J dropped 14 bases, with 9 bases sitting between them. The CDR3 region is CASTHPLYF. The CDR3 DNA follows: TGTGCCAGCACTCATCCCCTATATTTT.

The J gene is TRBJ1-3, the V gene TRBV6-5; D call uncertain. Germline values: CDR1 MNHEY, CDR2 SVGAGI. The CDR3 loop spans 15 amino acids. The V and J ends lost 0 bases and 1 base respectively, with 7 bases between them. The CDR3 coding sequence is TGTGCCAGCAGTTACTCTGTCCTTTCTGGAAACACCATATATTTT. It encodes CASSYSVLSGNTIYF.

This clonotype has just a few counts. The chain employs TRBV12-3 or TRBV12-4 and TRBJ2-1; D is uncertain. The CDR3 has 16 residues. Deletions cut 2 bases from V and 4 bases from J, with 15 bases between. CDR3 sequence (DNA): TGTGCCAGCAGTTTAACCCCCTCTAAAAGGTACAATGAGCAGTTCTTC. It is translated as CASSLTPSKRYNEQFF.

This clonotype was seen a few times. The chain employs TRBV20-1 and TRBJ1-2; possible D gene TRBD1, 5 bases. V shed 6 bases and J shed 1 base, with 12 bases lying between them. The CDR3 covers 13 residues. Germline V gives CDR1 DFQATT, CDR2 SNEGSKA (reference sequence). CDR3 amino acids: CSAPRVINYGYTF. CDR3 coding DNA: TGCAGTGCCCCCAGGGTTATTAACTATGGCTACACCTTC.

This chain uses TRBV4-3 with TRBJ2-7; D could derive from TRBD1 or TRBD2 (5 bases each). The germline V gene has CDR1 LGHNA and CDR2 YSLEER. Trimming removed 1 base at V and 6 bases at J, with 13 bases between. This CDR3 has 14 amino acids. This CDR3 is CASSQGGDSSEQYF. DNA for the CDR3: TGCGCCAGCAGCCAAGGAGGGGATTCGAGCGAGCAGTACTTC.

This chain uses TRBV14 with TRBJ2-1, with 9 bases lining up with TRBD1. The V segment lost 4 bases and the J segment 5 bases; nucleotides outside the gene matches: 9. CDR1 SGHDN and CDR2 FVKESK come from the germline V gene. This CDR3 is built from 16 residues. CDR3 DNA sequence: TGTGCCAGCAGCCGCCTTAGGACAGGGGCCCACAATGAGCAGTTCTTC. It translates to CASSRLRTGAHNEQFF.

The CDR3 spells CASSSGGAYEQYF. DNA for the CDR3: TGTGCCAGCAGTTCAGGGGGGGCCTACGAGCAGTACTTC. The chain recombines TRBV12-3 or TRBV12-4 with TRBJ2-7; D may correspond to TRBD1 or TRBD2 (7 bases each). The CDR3 totals 13 residues. V shed 4 bases and J shed 2 bases, with 9 bases lying between them.

The chain is built from TRBV20-1 and TRBJ2-7; weak D call: TRBD2 (7 bases). In germline, CDR1 is DFQATT, CDR2 SNEGSKA (reference sequence). Deletions cut 6 bases from V and 2 bases from J, with 11 bases between. The length of the CDR3 is 12 residues. CDR3 nucleotide sequence: TGCAGTGCAGCGGGACATACCTACGAGCAGTACTTC. It translates to CSAAGHTYEQYF.

This clonotype came up a few times. The rearrangement joins TRBV20-1 to TRBJ2-2, with TRBD1 matching 9 bases. Germline lookup yields CDR1 DFQATT and CDR2 SNEGSKA (reference sequence). J gave up 6 bases and V 5 bases, and 4 bases lay outside the gene matches. The CDR3 covers 13 residues. The CDR3 DNA is TGCAGTGCTGGGGACAGGGAGGCCGGGGAGCTGTTTTTT. This translates into CSAGDREAGELFF.

This clonotype was seen only a few times. The chain recombines TRBV13 with TRBJ2-1; D unresolved. CDR1 and CDR2 (germline): PRHDT, FYEKMQ (reference sequence). V gave up 3 bases and J gave up 7 bases, with 13 bases separating them. The CDR3 consists of 14 residues. CDR3 protein: CASSFSQLGNEQFF. In nucleotides, the CDR3 is TGTGCCAGCAGCTTTTCACAGTTGGGGAATGAGCAGTTCTTC.

This clonotype was observed at least ten times. The V call is TRBV30, the J call TRBJ2-2; perhaps TRBD2 as D (5 bases). V shed 3 bases and J shed 1 base, with 12 bases lying between them. Looked up from germline, CDR1 is GTSNPN and CDR2 is SVGIG (reference sequence). There are 15 residues in the CDR3. CDR3 DNA: TGTGCCTGGAGGGGCGGGCGAAAGAACACCGGGGAGCTGTTTTTT. This gives the protein CAWRGGRKNTGELFF. Full variable domain (outside the CDR3, taken from reference TRBV30 and TRBJ2-2): SQTIHQWPATLVQPVGSPLSLECTVEGTSNPNLYWYRQAAGRGLQLLFYSVGIGQISSEVPQNLSASRPQDRQFILSSKKLLLSDSGFYLCAWRGGRKNTGELFFGEGSRLTVL.

Many counts were recorded for this clonotype. The rearrangement joins TRBV12-3 or TRBV12-4 to TRBJ2-4; tentative D call: TRBD2 (6 bases). This CDR3 is 14 amino acids long. V dropped 7 bases and J dropped 5 bases, with 15 bases sitting between them. CDR3 sequence: CASTSLGTENIQYF. In DNA form, the CDR3 reads TGTGCCAGCACTTCCCTGGGGACTGAAAACATTCAGTACTTC.

The chain employs TRBV12-3 or TRBV12-4 and TRBJ2-5; weak D call: TRBD2 (6 bases). The V and J ends lost 2 bases and 5 bases respectively, with 18 bases between them. CDR3 length: 16 residues. The CDR3 sequence: CASSLSPRGGSETQYF. CDR3 DNA sequence: TGTGCCAGCAGTTTAAGTCCGCGGGGAGGTAGCGAGACCCAGTACTTC.

The chain couples TRBV12-3 or TRBV12-4 to TRBJ2-7; 15 positions agree with TRBD2. Trimming took 3 bases from V and 6 from J; bases not matched to a gene: 6. This CDR3 is built from 16 residues. CDR3 DNA sequence: TGTGCCAGCAGTTTCGCTAGGACTAGCGGGAGGGCCGAGCAGTACTTC. Translated: CASSFARTSGRAEQYF.

The gene calls are TRBV6-5 and TRBJ1-2, with 7 bases aligning to TRBD1. CDR1 and CDR2 (germline): MNHEY, SVGAGI. The CDR3 covers 14 residues. With 2 bases clipped from V and 3 bases from J, the junction kept 3 bases outside the gene matches. The DNA of the CDR3 is TGTGCCAGCAGTTACCTCGGGACAGACTATGGCTACACCTTC. The encoded protein is CASSYLGTDYGYTF.

The chain combines TRBV7-3 with TRBJ1-1, with no clear D. This CDR3 region has 13 residues. Between the trimmed V and J ends, which lost 1 base and 2 bases, there was a span of 5 bases. CDR1 is SGHTA, CDR2 FQGTGA, per germline. The CDR3 region is CASSLMTNTEAFF. The CDR3 nucleotides read TGTGCCAGCAGCTTAATGACTAACACTGAAGCTTTCTTT.

This clonotype was counted only a few times. The chain carries TRBV29-1 and TRBJ2-2; D may match TRBD1 or TRBD2 (5 bases each). Germline assignment: CDR1 SQVTM and CDR2 ANQGSEA. This CDR3 is built from 14 residues. Trimming shortened V by 4 bases and J by 0 bases, and 9 bases separated the two germline ends. Here the CDR3 reads CSVGGTSNTGELFF. Here the CDR3 DNA reads TGCAGCGTTGGGGGGACCTCGAACACCGGGGAGCTGTTTTTT.

The chain employs TRBV5-1 and TRBJ1-1; 7 bases fit TRBD1. The J segment lost 0 bases and the V segment lost 1 base, leaving 3 bases of the junction unmatched. Germline assignment: CDR1 SGHRS and CDR2 YFSETQ. This CDR3 has 15 residues. In DNA, the CDR3 is TGCGCCAGCAGCTTGCAGACAGGGATGAACACTGAAGCTTTCTTT. Protein sequence: CASSLQTGMNTEAFF.

The V and J genes are TRBV20-1 and TRBJ2-2, with D perhaps matching TRBD1 (6 bases). V was trimmed by 0 bases and J by 7 bases, leaving 9 bases between them. The V gene's germline CDR1 is DFQATT and CDR2 SNEGSKA (reference sequence). CDR3 size: 13 residues. CDR3 nucleotide sequence: TGCAGTGCTAGAGATGGGGGCGGCGGGGAGCTGTTTTTT. Translating gives CSARDGGGGELFF.

The chain combines TRBV6-2 or TRBV6-3 with TRBJ1-3; maybe TRBD1 (5 bases). The CDR3 covers 15 residues. Trimming shortened V by 5 bases and J by 0 bases, and 11 bases separated the two germline ends. CDR1 MNHEY and CDR2 SVGEGT come from the germline V gene. CDR3: CASSPGPLSGNTIYF. The CDR3 region has the DNA TGTGCCAGCAGTCCGGGACCGCTCTCTGGAAACACCATATATTTT.

This clonotype turned up a few times. This chain joins TRBV12-3 or TRBV12-4 and TRBJ1-4; 7 bases are a match to TRBD1. The CDR3 is 16 amino acids. Unmatched junction bases numbered 3, after V lost 2 bases and J lost 0 bases. The CDR3 DNA reads as TGTGCCAGCAGTTTACACAGGGGATCAACTAATGAAAAACTGTTTTTT. Encoded protein: CASSLHRGSTNEKLFF.

In its sample, this clonotype was seen many times. This sequence joins TRBV5-5 and TRBJ2-1; 8 nucleotides agree with TRBD2. Germline V gives CDR1 SGHKS, CDR2 YYEKEE (reference sequence). The CDR3 extends over 16 amino acids. V lost 2 bases to trimming and J lost 4 bases; unmatched junction nucleotides: 8. CDR3 region: CASSFSSGRRYNEQFF. In DNA form, the CDR3 reads TGTGCCAGCAGCTTTTCTAGCGGGCGCCGGTACAATGAGCAGTTCTTC.

This chain joins TRBV11-3 and TRBJ1-3; perhaps TRBD1 as D (5 bases). Trimming shortened V by 2 bases and J by 0 bases, and 11 bases separated the two germline ends. CDR3 size: 16 residues. Per the germline V gene, CDR1 is SGHNT and CDR2 is YENEEA. CDR3 nucleotide sequence: TGTGCCAGCAGCTTAATCCAGGGACCCTCTGGAAACACCATATATTTT. As protein: CASSLIQGPSGNTIYF.

This clonotype came up a few times. The chain recombines TRBV11-1 with TRBJ2-7; a possible D gene is TRBD1 (5 bases). Trimming cost V 1 base and J 3 bases, with 10 bases left between them. CDR3 length: 14 residues. Looked up from germline, CDR1 is SGHAT and CDR2 is FQDESV (reference sequence). CDR3 sequence: CASSLEFGHYEQYF. DNA for the CDR3: TGTGCCAGCAGCTTAGAGTTCGGACACTACGAGCAGTACTTC.

The rearrangement uses TRBV27 and TRBJ1-5, with 7 positions matching TRBD1. This CDR3 has 21 amino acids. V shed 0 bases and J 3 bases; nucleotides not matched to a gene: 20. Germline V gene sequence: CDR1 MNHEY, CDR2 SMNVEV (reference sequence). The CDR3 protein is CASSLSSRDSQPLAYNQPQHF. The CDR3 DNA is TGTGCCAGCAGTTTATCCTCCCGGGACAGCCAACCCCTGGCCTACAATCAGCCCCAGCATTTT.

This clonotype was seen repeatedly, ten times or more. The rearrangement uses TRBV19 and TRBJ1-1; D may be TRBD1 (6 bases). CDR3 length: 15 amino acids. Trimming stripped 6 bases from V and 0 bases from J, with 14 bases between. CDR1 is LNHDA and CDR2 is SQIVND in the germline V gene (reference sequence). The CDR3 DNA is TGTGCCAGTAGCGAATACAGGGTGATGAACACTGAAGCTTTCTTT. It yields the protein CASSEYRVMNTEAFF.